The next 26 T cell receptor beta chains were all read from a single sample in a study of T cell repertoires in cytomegalovirus infection (dated by TCRdb to between 2018 and 2021). Sequencing instrument: Illumina HiSeq 1500. In TCRdb, the public reads were trimmed at Q25 with fastp and aligned with MiXCR, with productive beta chains retained. Entries that share a CDR3 protein sequence are merged under the most common genes and DNA. In all, the sample holds 200,000 to 250,000 distinct CDR3 sequences, and 22% of those were seen once. The biggest ten clones account for roughly 18% of the sample. Sequencing used CD8+ T cells from PBMCs. These receptors came from a human donor in good health (CMV status not recorded). Some clones in this sample may be carry-over from other donors' samples.

The chain recombines TRBV7-9 with TRBJ1-2; maybe TRBD1 (5 bases). V was clipped by 6 bases and J by 6 bases, with 23 bases between them. The CDR3 loop spans 16 amino acids. Per germline, CDR1 SEHNR and CDR2 FQNEAQ (reference sequence). The CDR3, as DNA: TGTGCCAGCAGGAATCCGGGAATGGCAGGGAGTCATGGCTACACCTTC. Its translation: CASRNPGMAGSHGYTF.

This clonotype was seen many times. The V call is TRBV11-1, the J call TRBJ2-1, with D tentatively TRBD1 (5 bases). The CDR3 extends over 17 amino acids. The germline V and J ends were trimmed by 4 bases and 3 bases, with 19 bases remaining between them. The germline gives CDR1 SGHAT, CDR2 FQDESV (reference sequence). The chain's CDR3 is CASSSDSTRRSYNEQFF. CDR3 nucleotide sequence: TGTGCCAGCAGCTCCGACAGTACACGGCGAAGCTACAATGAGCAGTTCTTC.

The V gene is TRBV10-3, the J gene TRBJ2-3, with a weak D call TRBD2 (6 bases). V was clipped by 3 bases and J by 0 bases, with 10 bases between them. Germline-derived CDR1 and CDR2 are ENHRY and SYGVKD. There are 15 residues in the CDR3. DNA of the CDR3: TGTGCCATCAGTGATTTGAGCGGGAGCACAGATACGCAGTATTTT. Its translation is CAISDLSGSTDTQYF.

This chain's CDR3 is CASSLVVAQDRVNEQYF. CDR3 DNA sequence: TGTGCCAGCAGCTTAGTCGTAGCCCAGGACAGGGTTAACGAGCAGTACTTC. The chain uses TRBV7-6 and TRBJ2-7, with TRBD1 matching over 8 bases. The CDR3 loop spans 17 amino acids. Germline loops: CDR1 SGHVS, CDR2 FNYEAQ. Germline trimming cut 1 base from V and 5 bases from J; bases unmatched to any gene: 13. Full variable domain (outside the CDR3, taken from reference TRBV7-6 and TRBJ2-7): GAGVSQSPRYKVTKRGQDVALRCDPISGHVSLYWYRQALGQGPEFLTYFNYEAQQDKSGLPNDRFSAERPEGSISTLTIQRTEQRDSAMYRCASSLVVAQDRVNEQYFGPGTRLTVT.

Many counts were recorded for this clonotype. The chain couples TRBV29-1 to TRBJ2-7; no reliable D call. Germline lookup yields CDR1 SQVTM and CDR2 ANQGSEA. The CDR3 spans 12 residues. V gave up 1 base and J gave up 3 bases, with 7 bases separating them. The DNA of the CDR3 is TGCAGCGTTGAAGGGGATAGCTACGAGCAGTACTTC. It codes for CSVEGDSYEQYF.

This chain uses TRBV2 with TRBJ2-5; unclear D gene. V was pared by 4 bases and J by 2 bases, with 11 bases between. This CDR3 region has 14 residues. Germline assignment: CDR1 SNHLY and CDR2 FYNNEI. Here the CDR3 reads CASSGLGMQETQYF. In DNA form, the CDR3 reads TGTGCCAGCAGTGGACTGGGGATGCAAGAGACCCAGTACTTC.

V is TRBV27 and J is TRBJ1-1; D uncertain. The CDR3 contains 14 residues. Looked up from germline, CDR1 is MNHEY and CDR2 is SMNVEV (reference sequence). Trimming took 6 bases from V and 4 from J, leaving 15 bases between them. The CDR3 spells CASSSRVDGTEAFF. CDR3 bases: TGTGCCAGCAGCTCCCGGGTCGACGGCACTGAAGCTTTCTTT.

V is TRBV7-2 and J is TRBJ2-7; 7 positions agree with TRBD1. Germline loops: CDR1 SGHTA, CDR2 FQGNSA. V trimming: 0 bases; J trimming: 5 bases; junction bases outside the gene matches: 4. The CDR3 covers 14 residues. In DNA, the CDR3 is TGTGCCAGCAGCTTAGCGGTCAGGGGGAACGAGCAGTACTTC. Its translation is CASSLAVRGNEQYF. Based on the CDR3 plus reference TRBV7-2 and TRBJ2-7, the full variable domain is GAGVSQSPSNKVTEKGKDVELRCDPISGHTALYWYRQSLGQGLEFLIYFQGNSAPDKSGLPSDRFSAERTGGSVSTLTIQRTQQEDSAVYLCASSLAVRGNEQYFGPGTRLTVT.

Only a few counts were recorded for this clonotype. The V call is TRBV5-1, the J call TRBJ1-1; maybe TRBD1 (5 bases). Germline CDR1 reads SGHRS; CDR2 reads YFSETQ. The V gene lost 3 bases and the J gene lost 1 base, with 10 bases spanning the gap. The CDR3 runs to 14 residues. CDR3 nucleotide sequence: TGCGCCAGCAGCTGGGACGGGCCGAACACTGAAGCTTTCTTT. Amino acids: CASSWDGPNTEAFF.

This chain joins TRBV19 and TRBJ2-2; D not certain. This CDR3 is built from 14 residues. Trimming took off 5 bases at V and 6 bases at J, with 13 bases between the two ends. Germline CDR1 and CDR2: LNHDA and SQIVND (reference sequence). This CDR3 reads CASSGQQNAGELFF. The CDR3, as DNA: TGTGCCAGTAGTGGGCAGCAAAACGCCGGGGAGCTGTTTTTT.

The chain uses TRBV7-9 and TRBJ2-1, with TRBD2 matching 11 bases. This CDR3 is built from 14 residues. Per germline, CDR1 SEHNR and CDR2 FQNEAQ (reference sequence). J was trimmed by 10 bases and V by 6 bases; bases with no gene match: 8. The CDR3 DNA follows: TGTGCCAGCAGTACGACTAGCGGGGCGGAAGAGCAGTTCTTC. Its protein is CASSTTSGAEEQFF.

DNA of the CDR3: TGCGCCAGCAGCCAAACGCCCGCATACGAGCAGTACTTC. Amino acids: CASSQTPAYEQYF. The V and J genes are TRBV4-1 and TRBJ2-7; D is unresolved. The CDR3 extends over 13 amino acids. V lost 2 bases, J lost 4 bases, and 9 bases lay in between. CDR1 and CDR2 from the germline V gene are MGHRA and YSYEKL.

The chain recombines TRBV12-3 or TRBV12-4 with TRBJ2-7; TRBD1 agrees at 10 bases. After removal of 0 bases from V and 5 bases from J, the junction contained 4 bases not matched to a gene. This CDR3 comprises 15 residues. The CDR3 region is CASSLAGTGVDEQYF. Written as DNA, the CDR3 is TGTGCCAGCAGTTTAGCGGGGACAGGGGTCGACGAGCAGTACTTC.

The V gene is TRBV20-1, the J gene TRBJ2-7; 11 bases match TRBD1. This CDR3 is 14 amino acids long. V shed 0 bases, J shed 5 bases, and the junction held 3 bases outside the gene matches. Germline V gives CDR1 DFQATT, CDR2 SNEGSKA (reference sequence). For the CDR3, the DNA is TGCAGTGCTAGAGACCGGGACAGGGGGAACGAGCAGTACTTC. This translates into CSARDRDRGNEQYF.

This clonotype was picked up a small number of times. The gene calls are TRBV28 and TRBJ2-5; either TRBD1 or TRBD2 may fit D (5 bases each). This CDR3 has 11 amino acids. Trimming shortened V by 7 bases and J by 7 bases, and 10 bases separated the two germline ends. The germline gives CDR1 MDHEN, CDR2 SYDVKM. The CDR3 loop reads CASTRGGTQYF. The CDR3 DNA sequence: TGTGCCAGCACCCGTGGGGGGACCCAGTACTTC.

This rearrangement joins TRBV20-1 to TRBJ1-1; 12 bases are shared with TRBD1. The CDR3 totals 14 residues. CDR1 is DFQATT and CDR2 is SNEGSKA in the germline V gene (reference sequence). With 5 bases clipped from V and 11 bases from J, the junction kept 12 bases outside the gene matches. CDR3 coding DNA: TGCAGTGCTGGAACCGGGACAGGGGGCGTTGGCGCTTTCTTT. Residues: CSAGTGTGGVGAFF.

V is TRBV25-1 and J is TRBJ2-5; no firm D call. V lost 2 bases and J lost 5, with 3 bases in between. This CDR3 comprises 11 residues. In germline, CDR1 is MGHDK, CDR2 SYGVNS. CDR3 sequence: CASSEIETQYF. In DNA, the CDR3 is TGTGCCAGCAGTGAAATCGAGACCCAGTACTTC. Complete variable domain (other parts from reference TRBV25-1 and TRBJ2-5): EADIYQTPRYLVIGTGKKITLECSQTMGHDKMYWYQQDPGMELHLIHYSYGVNSTEKGDLSSESTVSRIRTEHFPLTLESARPSHTSQYLCASSEIETQYFGPGTRLLVL.

This clonotype has only one observation. The rearrangement links TRBV7-6 to TRBJ1-4; 10 nucleotides match TRBD1. The germline V gene encodes CDR1 SGHVS and CDR2 FNYEAQ. CDR3 length: 15 amino acids. The V segment lost 3 bases and the J segment 6 bases; nucleotides outside the gene matches: 4. The CDR3 region has the DNA TGTGCCAGCAGCTTGGCCGGGACAGGGGATGAAAAACTGTTTTTT. Translation gives CASSLAGTGDEKLFF.

This chain links TRBV28 with TRBJ2-3, with TRBD2 identical over 9 bases. Germline V gene data show CDR1 as MDHEN and CDR2 as SYDVKM. The CDR3 contains 17 residues. V gave up 4 bases and J gave up 2 bases; unmatched junction bases: 10. Here the CDR3 reads CASSSLTLAGSTDTQYF. The DNA for the CDR3 is TGTGCCAGCAGTTCTTTAACTCTAGCGGGATCCACAGATACGCAGTATTTT.

Relative to its sample, this clonotype is medium-sized. The chain uses TRBV18 and TRBJ2-5; the D is unclear. Trimming cost V 0 bases and J 4 bases, with 6 bases left between them. The CDR3 extends over 13 amino acids. CDR1 KGHSH and CDR2 LQKENI come from the germline V gene. In DNA form, the CDR3 reads TGTGCCAGCTCACCACCTCTGGGAGAGACCCAGTACTTC. This translates into CASSPPLGETQYF.

This clonotype has at least ten counts. This chain links TRBV27 with TRBJ2-1; TRBD1 matches at 10 bases. V lost 2 bases, J lost 4 bases, and 11 bases stayed unmatched. Germline CDR1 MNHEY, CDR2 SMNVEV (reference sequence). There are 18 residues in the CDR3. The DNA for the CDR3 is TGTGCCAGCAGTTTAGGCTCGACAGGGGGCGCATTGTACAATGAGCAGTTCTTC. It is translated as CASSLGSTGGALYNEQFF.

This clonotype was picked up a small number of times. This chain uses TRBV5-6 with TRBJ1-1; D ambiguous. Per germline, CDR1 SGHDT and CDR2 YYEEEE. The length of the CDR3 is 16 residues. The ends were cut back, 1 base at V and 0 bases at J, with 13 bases in the middle. CDR3 coding DNA: TGTGCCAGCAGCTTGCAAGAGATGTATATGAACACTGAAGCTTTCTTT. Protein product: CASSLQEMYMNTEAFF.

The chain has TRBV23-1 and TRBJ2-1; 8 bases agree with TRBD1. TRBV23-1 is given ORF status, its function remaining uncertain. The CDR3 covers 14 residues. J lost 0 bases, V lost 10 bases, and 5 bases had no gene match. The CDR3 nucleotides are TGCGCCACTAGGACAGGGAGCTCCTACAATGAGCAGTTCTTC. As protein: CATRTGSSYNEQFF.

This clonotype has only a few counts. The genes are TRBV12-3 or TRBV12-4 and TRBJ2-1; possible D gene TRBD2, 5 bases. V was clipped by 7 bases and J by 0 bases, with 13 bases between them. The CDR3 extends over 15 amino acids. The CDR3 reads CASILASLSYNEQFF. For the CDR3, the DNA is TGTGCCAGCATCCTAGCCAGCCTCTCCTACAATGAGCAGTTCTTC.

The chain uses TRBV5-4 and TRBJ2-1; the D is unclear. Germline V gives CDR1 SGHNT, CDR2 YYREEE (reference sequence). Trimming pared 2 bases from V and 9 bases from J, leaving 12 bases between. The CDR3 loop spans 13 amino acids. The CDR3 reads CASSLYPKGEQFF. The CDR3 DNA is TGTGCCAGCAGCTTATACCCCAAGGGTGAGCAGTTCTTC.

V is TRBV29-1 and J is TRBJ1-2; a possible D gene is TRBD1 (5 bases). The germline V and J ends were trimmed by 1 base and 7 bases, with 13 bases remaining between them. The germline CDR1 and CDR2 sequences are SQVTM and ANQGSEA. The CDR3 runs 13 residues. The CDR3 sequence is CSVEAIQGAGYTF. The CDR3 DNA sequence: TGCAGCGTTGAAGCCATTCAGGGTGCTGGCTACACCTTC.